The source of this T cell receptor beta chain is a study of cytomegalovirus exposure and HLA in healthy donors. Overall study results and limits: Among CMV-associated TCR beta chains, most appeared HLA-restricted in a later analysis. Analysis performed later showed TCR beta chains linked to HLA being more clonally expanded than equally common others. When analyzed later, the rates of TCR association showed variation by HLA locus, with DRB1 the most and HLA-C the fewest. In a later analysis, donors in an Asian-associated ancestry cluster reportedly had fewer N-insertions in productive TCRs than the cohort mean.

Primers included in the PCR were 60 Vbeta and 13 Jbeta primers. Sequenced by immunoSEQ multiplex PCR; TCRdb stores in-frame clones only, minus some. The sample lists tens of thousands of clones, roughly 77% occurring once. Comments on this clone: What it binds is not known.

The CDR3 extends over 15 amino acids. The V end lost 0 bases, the J end lost 1 base, and 7 bases lay between the germline ends. Germline V CDR1 and CDR2: SGDLS, YYNGEE. Input material: PBMCs. This sequence was found in a man aged 25 to 40 in good health and CMV-seropositive. The genes are TRBV9 and TRBJ2-2, with D perhaps TRBD2 (5 bases). The CDR3, as DNA: TGTGCCAGCAGCGTAGACGGGGAGAACACCGGGGAGCTGTTTTTT. It encodes CASSVDGENTGELFF.